This T cell receptor (beta chain) appears in the sequencing data of a study of T cell responses to AZD1222 COVID-19 vaccine. The repertoire was sequenced with immunoSEQ multiplex PCR; TCRdb's copy has only in-frame clones and lacks some. The data show roughly 100,000 clones, with around 90% seen just once and roughly 1.2% held by the top ten. The CDR3 extends over 14 amino acids. Deletions cut 6 bases from V and 1 base from J, with 13 bases between. The TCR originated in an adult in good health. Specimen: peripheral blood, collected on day 0 of AZD1222 vaccination. J is TRBJ1-2 and V is TRBV5-3; D unclear. TRBV5-3 is given ORF status, its function remaining uncertain. The CDR3 reads CARTGLGVNYGYTF. CDR3 nucleotide sequence: TGTGCCAGAACCGGTCTGGGCGTTAACTATGGCTACACCTTC.